The 5 T cell receptor beta chains listed next were all sequenced from one sample in a study of blood T cell repertoires in COVID-19 (dated by TCRdb to about 2020). Receptor libraries were prepared by the immunoSEQ multiplex PCR assay. This immuneACCESS table, as held by TCRdb, lists in-frame sequences with V and J called but not all clones. Of the missing ones, under half trace to an unresolved V gene in checked studies; the others have no known cause. This sample is represented by around 340,000 clones; around 82% of them were singletons. Around 3% of the sample goes to the ten largest clones. Sequencing used peripheral blood. The origin of the receptors is a man under 40 with active or convalescent COVID-19.

The rearrangement links TRBV7-9 to TRBJ1-6; D gene ambiguous. The CDR3 consists of 15 residues. CDR1 and CDR2 (germline): SEHNR, FQNEAQ (reference sequence). With 1 base removed from V and 4 bases from J, the gap between germline ends came to 8 bases. The CDR3 loop is CASSLEGGYNSPLHF. Here the CDR3 DNA reads TGTGCCAGCAGCTTAGAAGGAGGGTATAATTCACCCCTCCACTTT.

The chain employs TRBV19 and TRBJ2-7; the D gene is possibly TRBD2 (5 bases). V was pared by 3 bases and J by 2 bases, with 11 bases between. The V gene's germline CDR1 is LNHDA and CDR2 SQIVND (reference sequence). The CDR3 is 14 residues long. The chain's CDR3 is CASSIGEGAYEQYF. CDR3 DNA sequence: TGTGCCAGTAGTATTGGAGAGGGAGCCTACGAGCAGTACTTC.

CDR3 in DNA: TGTGCCATCAGTGAGCTTAGCGGGATAAGCGAGCAGTACTTC. Translation: CAISELSGISEQYF. The rearrangement joins TRBV10-3 to TRBJ2-7; the match to TRBD2 covers 8 bases. V trimming: 2 bases; J trimming: 6 bases; junction bases outside the gene matches: 6. CDR1 is ENHRY and CDR2 is SYGVKD in the germline V gene. The CDR3 has 14 amino acids.

V usage is TRBV11-1 and J usage is TRBJ2-3; possible D gene TRBD2, 5 bases. The V gene's germline CDR1 is SGHAT and CDR2 FQDESV (reference sequence). Trimming shortened V by 5 bases and J by 7 bases, and 16 bases separated the two germline ends. CDR3 length equals 14 residues. The CDR3 here is CASSPKTNLNTQYF. The CDR3 DNA is TGTGCCAGCAGCCCCAAGACTAATTTGAATACGCAGTATTTT.

The V and J genes are TRBV7-6 and TRBJ1-1; D ambiguous. There are 15 residues in the CDR3. With 1 base removed from V and 1 base from J, the gap between germline ends came to 10 bases. CDR1 SGHVS and CDR2 FNYEAQ come from the germline V gene. The CDR3 loop reads CASSLGAGRNTEAFF. For the CDR3, the DNA is TGTGCCAGCAGCTTAGGGGCGGGTAGGAACACTGAAGCTTTCTTT.